These 19 T cell receptor beta chains came from one sample sequenced in a study of blood T cell repertoires in COVID-19. Libraries were prepared by immunoSEQ multiplex PCR; TCRdb keeps only in-frame clonotypes and omits some of them. The repertoire holds 120,000 to 150,000 clones, with approximately 83% as singletons. Input material: peripheral blood. These receptor sequences come from a human donor in a cohort sampled during active COVID-19.

This chain joins TRBV12-3 or TRBV12-4 and TRBJ2-3; a possible D gene is TRBD2 (5 bases). Trimming cost V 4 bases and J 6 bases, with 8 bases left between them. The CDR3 runs to 12 residues. DNA for the CDR3: TGTGCCAGCAGTTATGGGGAGGATACGCAGTATTTT. This gives the protein CASSYGEDTQYF.

The chain uses TRBV11-2 and TRBJ2-5; TRBD2 matches 8 bases. CDR3 length equals 15 residues. Germline V gives CDR1 SGHAT, CDR2 FQNNGV. V shed 5 bases, J shed 6 bases, and the junction held 11 bases outside the gene matches. In DNA form, the CDR3 reads TGTGCCAGCAGCCCTGTCCGGGGGGGTATGAAGACCCAGTACTTC. Translated: CASSPVRGGMKTQYF.

This chain links TRBV6-5 with TRBJ1-2; the match to TRBD1 covers 8 bases. The length of the CDR3 is 15 residues. From germline, CDR1 is MNHEY and CDR2 SVGAGI. The V and J ends lost 8 bases and 2 bases, in that order; junction bases with no gene match: 10. CDR3 in DNA: TGTGCCAGCCGTCTCCGGGACAGGATGAACTATGGCTACACCTTC. Translated, it gives CASRLRDRMNYGYTF.

The chain links TRBV18 to TRBJ1-3; D gene ambiguous. The V and J ends lost 2 bases and 5 bases respectively, with 7 bases between them. Germline loops: CDR1 KGHSH, CDR2 LQKENI. The CDR3 has 13 amino acids. Here the CDR3 reads CASSPGPRNTIYF. In nucleotides, the CDR3 is TGTGCCAGCTCACCAGGGCCTCGAAACACCATATATTTT. The full variable domain, completed using reference TRBV18 and TRBJ1-3, is NAGVMQNPRHLVRRRGQEARLRCSPMKGHSHVYWYRQLPEEGLKFMVYLQKENIIDESGMPKERFSAEFPKEGPSILRIQQVVRGDSAAYFCASSPGPRNTIYFGEGSWLTVV.

Here the CDR3 DNA reads TGTGCCAGCAGCCTAGTTGGACAGGGGGCGAACTATGGCTACACCTTC. Protein sequence: CASSLVGQGANYGYTF. The chain recombines TRBV5-5 with TRBJ1-2, with 11 bases lining up with TRBD1. Germline CDR1 SGHKS, CDR2 YYEKEE (reference sequence). The CDR3 totals 16 residues. J lost 2 bases, V lost 4 bases, and 7 bases had no gene match.

V usage is TRBV6-5 and J usage is TRBJ1-1; D possibly corresponds to TRBD1 (5 bases). Trimming pared 0 bases from V and 0 bases from J, leaving 11 bases between. CDR3 size: 16 residues. Germline-derived CDR1 and CDR2 are MNHEY and SVGAGI. The CDR3 sequence: CASSYSRSRVNTEAFF. CDR3 DNA: TGTGCCAGCAGTTACTCGAGGAGCAGGGTGAACACTGAAGCTTTCTTT.

V is TRBV10-2 and J is TRBJ2-7; TRBD2 agrees at 7 bases. There are 17 residues in the CDR3. J lost 2 bases, V lost 0 bases, and 10 bases had no gene match. Per the germline V gene, CDR1 is WSHSY and CDR2 is SAAADI. CDR3 nucleotides: TGCGCCAGCAGTGAGTCAGCGGGGATCTCCATCGCCTACGAGCAGTACTTC. It is translated as CASSESAGISIAYEQYF.

This clone came up once. The J gene is TRBJ2-1, the V gene TRBV28; 8 bases align to TRBD1. Germline V CDR1 and CDR2: MDHEN, SYDVKM. The CDR3 is 17 amino acids. V lost 0 bases and J lost 4; bases outside the gene matches: 8. The CDR3 DNA reads TGTGCCAGCAGTTTATGGCAGGGGGCCAACATTTACAATGAGCAGTTCTTC. Translating gives CASSLWQGANIYNEQFF.

The rearrangement joins TRBV3-1 (or the pseudogene TRBV3-2) to TRBJ1-6; possibly TRBD1 for D (6 bases). V lost 2 bases, J lost 10 bases, and 18 bases lay in between. The CDR3 covers 16 residues. In germline, CDR1 is LGHDT, CDR2 YNNKEL (reference sequence). CDR3 in amino acids: CASSQSSTQGSSPLHF. CDR3 nucleotide sequence: TGTGCCAGCAGCCAATCGTCTACACAGGGAAGCTCACCCCTCCACTTT.

Note on this clone: The sample holds other DNA sequences that translate to the same CDR3. The gene calls are TRBV11-2 and TRBJ1-1, with no clear D. The CDR3 runs 12 residues. Trimming stripped 6 bases from V and 4 bases from J, with 9 bases between. In germline, CDR1 is SGHAT, CDR2 FQNNGV. The CDR3 region is CASSPGFTEAFF. The CDR3 nucleotides are TGTGCCAGCAGTCCCGGGTTCACTGAAGCTTTCTTT.

The rearrangement joins TRBV28 to TRBJ2-3; 8 nucleotides agree with TRBD1. Per germline, CDR1 MDHEN and CDR2 SYDVKM. V lost 6 bases to trimming and J lost 4 bases; unmatched junction nucleotides: 9. The CDR3 totals 15 residues. CDR3 sequence: CASSYGQGPPDTQYF. CDR3 nucleotides: TGTGCCAGCAGCTACGGACAGGGACCCCCAGATACGCAGTATTTT.

CDR3 amino acids: CSVEGGDRPRMGAFF. CDR3 in DNA: TGCAGCGTTGAAGGAGGGGACAGGCCCCGAATGGGAGCTTTCTTT. The V and J genes are TRBV29-1 and TRBJ1-1, with 8 bases lining up with TRBD1. This CDR3 comprises 15 residues. V lost 1 base, J lost 10 bases, and 14 bases stayed unmatched. Germline V gene sequence: CDR1 SQVTM, CDR2 ANQGSEA.

CDR3 DNA: TGTGCCACCAGCGTTGACATCTCCGTTAATGAAAAACTGTTTTTT. It encodes CATSVDISVNEKLFF. The gene calls are TRBV15 and TRBJ1-4; D unclear. V lost 5 bases and J lost 4, with 14 bases in between. This CDR3 spans 15 amino acids. Looked up from germline, CDR1 is LNHNV and CDR2 is YYDKDF (reference sequence).

The chain uses TRBV6-6 and TRBJ2-2; TRBD1 agrees at 11 bases. This CDR3 has 16 residues. V lost 9 bases and J lost 6; bases outside the gene matches: 12. Germline-derived CDR1 and CDR2 are MNHNY and SVGAGI (reference sequence). This CDR3 reads CASKPPGQGDPGELFF. CDR3 bases: TGTGCCAGTAAGCCACCGGGACAGGGGGACCCCGGGGAGCTGTTTTTT.

This sequence joins TRBV14 and TRBJ2-1; a possible D gene is TRBD2 (6 bases). CDR3 length: 14 amino acids. The germline CDR1 and CDR2 sequences are SGHDN and FVKESK. The V end lost 1 base, the J end lost 9 bases, and 13 bases lay between the germline ends. The CDR3 DNA reads TGTGCCAGCAGCCAAGTGCGGGGCCCGGGTGAGCAGTTCTTC. Protein sequence: CASSQVRGPGEQFF.

This sequence joins TRBV24-1 and TRBJ2-2; TRBD1 matches at 7 bases. This CDR3 comprises 15 residues. Germline V gene sequence: CDR1 KGHDR, CDR2 SFDVKD. J lost 6 bases, V lost 5 bases, and 8 bases had no gene match. Written as DNA, the CDR3 is TGTGCCACCAGTGGTACCGGGACAGAGGCCGGGGAGCTGTTTTTT. It encodes CATSGTGTEAGELFF.

DNA for the CDR3: TGCGCCAGCAGCCTAGGACAGGGGGTCGCCTACGAGCAGTACTTC. The encoded protein is CASSLGQGVAYEQYF. This chain joins TRBV5-1 and TRBJ2-7; the match to TRBD1 covers 10 bases. Germline V lookup: CDR1 SGHRS, CDR2 YFSETQ. The V gene end was trimmed by 4 bases and the J gene end by 2 bases; junction bases not matched to a gene: 6. The CDR3 sequence is 15 residues long.

This chain joins TRBV20-1 and TRBJ2-5; 7 positions match TRBD2. Germline CDR1 reads DFQATT; CDR2 reads SNEGSKA (reference sequence). The V gene end was trimmed by 3 bases and the J gene end by 2 bases; junction bases not matched to a gene: 6. This CDR3 region has 14 residues. CDR3 loop: CSASISGAQETQYF. In DNA, the CDR3 is TGCAGTGCTAGTATCAGCGGGGCACAAGAGACCCAGTACTTC.

This CDR3 is CASSLEASVTDTQYF. Written as DNA, the CDR3 is TGTGCCAGCAGCTTAGAGGCTAGCGTCACAGATACGCAGTATTTT. This rearrangement joins TRBV7-9 to TRBJ2-3, with a weak D call TRBD2 (6 bases). The CDR3 covers 15 residues. Looked up from germline, CDR1 is SEHNR and CDR2 is FQNEAQ (reference sequence). The ends were cut back, 1 base at V and 2 bases at J, with 10 bases in the middle.